This is a list of T cell receptor beta chains from one sample in a study of control samples from healthy donors and cancer patients. TCRdb keeps only in-frame clones here, not all; method: immunoSEQ multiplex PCR. This table holds approximately 130,000 clones, around nine tenths found once. Sequenced input: blood. These receptors were taken from a man aged 30-40 years in good health. Each CDR3 is given with its conserved first and last residue. A D gene is named only where the DNA matches it firmly. Where a row states a size, it is once, few, many or the class of an expanded clone; other rows omit it.

clone_size	v_call	j_call	d_call	cdr3_aa	cdr3_nt
NA	TRBV19	TRBJ2-6	NA	CASSYHRSGANVLTF	TGTGCCAGTAGTTATCATCGCTCTGGGGCCAACGTCCTGACTTTC
once	TRBV7-2	TRBJ1-4	NA	CASSLVGAGWIEKLFF	TGTGCCAGCAGCTTAGTCGGGGCAGGGTGGATTGAAAAACTGTTTTTT
NA	TRBV30	TRBJ2-1	TRBD1	CACIVKTGTFNEQFF	TGTGCCTGTATTGTAAAGACAGGGACCTTCAATGAGCAGTTCTTC
few	TRBV4-1	TRBJ2-2	NA	CASSPNPGDNTGELFF	TGCGCCAGCAGCCCGAACCCGGGCGATAACACCGGGGAGCTGTTTTTT
NA	TRBV2	TRBJ1-3	NA	CASSEQAFSGNTIYF	TGTGCCAGCAGTGAACAGGCCTTCTCTGGAAACACCATATATTTT
NA	TRBV11-3	TRBJ1-5	NA	CASSLGAGQPQHF	TGTGCCAGCAGCTTAGGGGCGGGACAGCCCCAGCATTTT
NA	TRBV5-1	TRBJ1-2	NA	CASSTTGSYGYTF	TGCGCCAGCAGCACAACCGGGAGTTATGGCTACACCTTC
NA	TRBV18	TRBJ1-1	NA	CASYQDEGNTEAFF	TGTGCCAGCTACCAGGATGAGGGTAACACTGAAGCTTTCTTT
once	TRBV7-2	TRBJ1-2	TRBD1	CASSPPRAGGFYGYTF	TGTGCCAGCAGCCCCCCGAGGGCAGGGGGTTTCTATGGCTACACCTTC
NA	TRBV7-9	TRBJ2-2	NA	CASSLVSNTGELFF	TGTGCCAGCAGCTTAGTCTCGAACACCGGGGAGCTGTTTTTT
NA	TRBV6-5	TRBJ2-7	NA	CASSYGRVSYEQYF	TGTGCCAGCAGTTACGGACGGGTTTCCTACGAGCAGTACTTC
NA	TRBV6-1	TRBJ1-1	NA	CASSDLSRRMNTEAFF	TGTGCCAGCAGTGACCTCAGCCGACGGATGAACACTGAAGCTTTCTTT
NA	TRBV4-2	TRBJ1-1	TRBD1	CASSQESSGTGAPTLEAFF	TGTGCCAGCAGCCAAGAAAGTAGCGGGACAGGGGCTCCTACCCTTGAAGCTTTCTTT